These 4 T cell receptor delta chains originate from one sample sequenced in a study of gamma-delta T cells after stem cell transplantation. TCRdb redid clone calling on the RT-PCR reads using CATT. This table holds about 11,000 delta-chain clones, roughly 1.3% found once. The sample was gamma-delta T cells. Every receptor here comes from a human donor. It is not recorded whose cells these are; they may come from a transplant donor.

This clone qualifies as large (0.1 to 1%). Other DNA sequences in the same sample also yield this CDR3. The CDR3 protein is CACDDLVGDTTTDKLIF. CDR3 sequence (DNA): TGTGCCTGTGATGACCTCGTGGGGGATACGACGACCGATAAACTCATCTTT. This chain uses TRDV2 with TRDJ1; TRDD3 matches 11 bases. CDR3 size: 17 residues. Germline V gives CDR1 GEAIGNYY, CDR2 EKD. J lost 2 bases, V lost 4 bases, and 11 bases had no gene match.

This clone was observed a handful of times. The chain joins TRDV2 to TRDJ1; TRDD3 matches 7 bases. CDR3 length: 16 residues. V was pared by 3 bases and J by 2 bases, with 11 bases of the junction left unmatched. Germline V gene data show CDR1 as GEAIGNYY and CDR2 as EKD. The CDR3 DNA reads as TGTGCCTGTGACTCCCTTACTGGGGCCTATACCGATAAACTCATCTTT. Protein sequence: CACDSLTGAYTDKLIF.

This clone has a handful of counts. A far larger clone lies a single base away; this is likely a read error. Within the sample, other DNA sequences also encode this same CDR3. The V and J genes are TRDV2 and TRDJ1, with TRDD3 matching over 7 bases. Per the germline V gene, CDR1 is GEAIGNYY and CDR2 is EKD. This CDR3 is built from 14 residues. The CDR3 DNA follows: TGTGCCTGTGACACCGTGGGGGACGACCATAAGCTCATCTTT. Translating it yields CACDTVGDDHKLIF.

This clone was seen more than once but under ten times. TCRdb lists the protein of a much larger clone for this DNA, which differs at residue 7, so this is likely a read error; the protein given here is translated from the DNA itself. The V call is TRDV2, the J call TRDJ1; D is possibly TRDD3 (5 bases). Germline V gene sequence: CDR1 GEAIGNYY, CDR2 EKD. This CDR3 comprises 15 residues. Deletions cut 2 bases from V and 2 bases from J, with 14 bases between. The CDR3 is CACDNVEGKTDKLIF. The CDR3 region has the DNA TGTGCCTGTGACAATGTCGAGGGGAAAACCGATAAACTCATCTTT.